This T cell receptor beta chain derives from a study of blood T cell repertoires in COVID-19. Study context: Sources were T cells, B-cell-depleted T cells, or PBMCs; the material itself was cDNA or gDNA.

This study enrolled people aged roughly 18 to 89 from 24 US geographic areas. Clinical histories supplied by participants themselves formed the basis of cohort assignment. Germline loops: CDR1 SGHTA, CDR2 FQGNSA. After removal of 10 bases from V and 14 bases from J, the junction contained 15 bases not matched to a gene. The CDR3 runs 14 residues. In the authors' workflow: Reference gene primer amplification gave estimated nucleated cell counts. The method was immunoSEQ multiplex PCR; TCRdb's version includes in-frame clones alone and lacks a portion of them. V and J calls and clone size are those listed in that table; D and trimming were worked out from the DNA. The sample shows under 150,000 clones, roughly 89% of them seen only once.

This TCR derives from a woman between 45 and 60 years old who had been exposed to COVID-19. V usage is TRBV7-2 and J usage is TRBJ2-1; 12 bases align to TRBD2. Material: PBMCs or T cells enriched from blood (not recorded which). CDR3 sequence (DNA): TGTGCCACCGACCTACTAGCGGGGGGAATACTGAAGTTCTTC. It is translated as CATDLLAGGILKFF.